Listed here are 5 T cell receptor beta chains from one sample, sequenced in a study of Ad26.COV2.S vaccination and SARS-CoV-2 variants. Only in-frame clones appear in the TCRdb table, and some are missing; sequencing was by immunoSEQ multiplex PCR. The sample consists of about 470,000 clones, roughly 88% of them appearing once. Treatment described: 15 to 20 received Ad26.COV2.S at low or high dose, single or two shots; 5 received placebo; per-sample allocation not given. Vaccine and placebo recipients were sampled on day 63 after the first injection. The sequenced sample was peripheral blood, obtained in a trial of Ad26.COV2.S vaccine versus placebo. The receptors were gathered from a person between 18 and 65 years old who received the Ad26.COV2.S COVID-19 vaccine or a placebo.

The chain uses TRBV4-1 and TRBJ1-6; no firm D call. V was shortened by 2 bases and J by 0 bases, with 17 bases between the two germline ends. CDR1 and CDR2 from the germline V gene are MGHRA and YSYEKL. The CDR3 has 19 amino acids. The CDR3 region is CASSQYGRAGGSYNSPLHF. DNA of the CDR3: TGCGCCAGCAGCCAATATGGAAGGGCAGGAGGCTCCTATAATTCACCCCTCCACTTT.

The chain joins TRBV7-2 to TRBJ2-7; tentative D call: TRBD1 (6 bases). Germline CDR1 is SGHTA and CDR2 is FQGNSA. V was clipped by 2 bases and J by 0 bases, with 11 bases between them. The length of the CDR3 is 15 residues. This chain's CDR3 is CASSLRQAGSYEQYF. The DNA of the CDR3 is TGTGCCAGCAGCTTAAGACAGGCCGGCTCCTACGAGCAGTACTTC.

The V call is TRBV27, the J call TRBJ1-1, with 11 bases identical to TRBD1. Germline loops: CDR1 MNHEY, CDR2 SMNVEV (reference sequence). The CDR3 is 15 amino acids. Losses at the gene ends were 6 bases for V and 4 bases for J; bases not matched to a gene: 7. CDR3 amino acids: CASRTRDRGGTEAFF. In nucleotides, the CDR3 is TGTGCCAGCAGGACCCGGGACAGGGGGGGCACTGAAGCTTTCTTT.

The rearrangement uses TRBV28 and TRBJ1-4, with D possibly matching TRBD1 (6 bases). The CDR3 spans 19 residues. In germline, CDR1 is MDHEN, CDR2 SYDVKM. The germline V and J ends were trimmed by 3 bases and 0 bases, with 20 bases remaining between them. CDR3 in amino acids: CASSLSPPDSLATNEKLFF. CDR3 DNA sequence: TGTGCCAGCAGTTTGTCCCCTCCGGACAGCCTAGCAACTAATGAAAAACTGTTTTTT.

The V gene is TRBV9, the J gene TRBJ2-3; 8 bases fit TRBD2. Germline V gene data show CDR1 as SGDLS and CDR2 as YYNGEE. The CDR3 runs to 15 residues. Losses at the gene ends were 0 bases for V and 4 bases for J; bases not matched to a gene: 4. CDR3 coding DNA: TGTGCCAGCAGCGTAGACCGGGGGGGAGCAGATACGCAGTATTTT. It encodes CASSVDRGGADTQYF. The variable domain in full, completed from reference TRBV9 and TRBJ2-3, reads DSGVTQTPKHLITATGQRVTLRCSPRSGDLSVYWYQQSLDQGLQFLIQYYNGEERAKGNILERFSAQQFPDLHSELNLSSLELGDSALYFCASSVDRGGADTQYFGPGTRLTVL.